These 18 T cell receptor beta chains were all obtained from the same sample, sequenced in a study of T cells in Graves' hyperthyroidism and ophthalmopathy. Authors of the study amplified TCR beta CDR3 regions from RNA transcripts. The HTBI primer set served for first-round RT-PCR of the TCR CDR3. TCRdb independently ran MiXCR on the multiplex PCR reads; one entry per CDR3 protein. The profile shows around 400,000 distinct CDR3 sequences, 15% of them singletons. Sequencing was performed on blood. The receptors shown here come from a woman in her fifties or sixties with Graves' ophthalmopathy.

This clonotype was seen at least ten times. The gene calls are TRBV24-1 and TRBJ1-5; tentative D call: TRBD1 (6 bases). V was cut by 4 bases and J by 6 bases, with 9 bases left in between. CDR1 KGHDR and CDR2 SFDVKD come from the germline V gene. The CDR3 totals 13 residues. This CDR3 reads CATSDRGGQPQHF. The DNA for the CDR3 is TGTGCCACCAGTGACAGGGGAGGTCAGCCCCAGCATTTT.

About this clonotype itself: At one end, the junction sequence differs from germline, possibly due to a read error. The chain carries TRBV7-3 and TRBJ1-1, with TRBD1 matching 7 bases. Germline V CDR1 and CDR2: SGHTA, FQGTGA. This CDR3 has 14 amino acids. The CDR3 bases are TGTGTCAGCAGCTCGCAGGGGGGGAACACTGAAGCTTTCTTT. Its protein product is CVSSSQGGNTEAFF.

The table lists this clonotype with many counts. This sequence joins TRBV10-2 and TRBJ2-7; the match to TRBD1 covers 9 bases. This CDR3 spans 14 amino acids. Germline V gives CDR1 WSHSY, CDR2 SAAADI. With 7 bases clipped from V and 4 bases from J, the junction kept 8 bases outside the gene matches. CDR3 in DNA: TGCGCCAGCAACCTACAGGGGGCGACATACGAGCAGTACTTC. It specifies CASNLQGATYEQYF.

In its sample, this clonotype was seen many times. The rearrangement links TRBV7-2 to TRBJ2-5, with D possibly being TRBD2 (5 bases). The CDR3 loop spans 15 amino acids. Deletions cut 2 bases from V and 5 bases from J, with 15 bases between. Germline assignment: CDR1 SGHTA and CDR2 FQGNSA. CDR3 protein: CASSLTSTRPETQYF. DNA of the CDR3: TGTGCCAGCAGCTTAACTAGTACACGGCCCGAGACCCAGTACTTC. The full variable domain, with the rest looked up from reference TRBV7-2 and TRBJ2-5, is GAGVSQSPSNKVTEKGKDVELRCDPISGHTALYWYRQSLGQGLEFLIYFQGNSAPDKSGLPSDRFSAERTGGSVSTLTIQRTQQEDSAVYLCASSLTSTRPETQYFGPGTRLLVL.

This clonotype was counted at least ten times. CDR3 DNA: TGCGCCAGCAGCTTAACCCCAATGAGCTCTGGAAACACCATATATTTT. Translating gives CASSLTPMSSGNTIYF. V is TRBV5-1 and J is TRBJ1-3; the D is unclear. Germline CDR1 is SGHRS and CDR2 is YFSETQ. This CDR3 region has 16 residues. The V end was cut by 2 bases, the J end by 0 bases, with 12 bases between.

This clonotype was recorded at least ten times. The genes are TRBV20-1 and TRBJ1-1, with a weak D call TRBD1 (5 bases). Germline CDR1 is DFQATT and CDR2 is SNEGSKA (reference sequence). The V and J ends lost 3 bases and 0 bases respectively, with 8 bases between them. The CDR3 sequence is 13 residues long. The DNA of the CDR3 is TGCAGTGCTAGCACGGGGGTGAACACTGAAGCTTTCTTT. Translating gives CSASTGVNTEAFF.

The CDR3 reads CASSLGGGRQPQHF. For the CDR3, the DNA is TGTGCCAGCAGCTTAGGAGGGGGAAGACAGCCCCAGCATTTT. This chain joins TRBV7-6 and TRBJ1-5, with a tentative D call TRBD1 (6 bases). The CDR3 spans 14 residues. Looked up from germline, CDR1 is SGHVS and CDR2 is FNYEAQ. The V end was cut by 1 base, the J end by 7 bases, with 11 bases between.

This clonotype was counted only a few times. The chain has TRBV10-1 and TRBJ1-1; D is unresolved. There are 12 residues in the CDR3. The germline V and J ends were trimmed by 5 bases and 1 base, with 5 bases remaining between them. The germline V gene has CDR1 WNHNN and CDR2 SYGVQD (reference sequence). The CDR3 nucleotides are TGCGCCAGCAGTAACTGGAACACTGAAGCTTTCTTT. Protein sequence: CASSNWNTEAFF.

Here the CDR3 DNA reads TGTGCCAGCAGCCTTAGTGAGTCTAGCTCCTACGAGCAGTACTTC. As protein: CASSLSESSSYEQYF. This chain links TRBV3-1 with TRBJ2-7; no reliable D call. The CDR3 spans 15 residues. Trimming shortened V by 4 bases and J by 0 bases, and 13 bases separated the two germline ends. Per the germline V gene, CDR1 is LGHDT and CDR2 is YNNKEL (reference sequence).

This clonotype was detected ten times or more. The J gene is TRBJ2-1, the V gene TRBV20-1, with 9 bases aligning to TRBD2. V gave up 1 base and J gave up 5 bases; unmatched junction bases: 9. CDR1 and CDR2 (germline): DFQATT, SNEGSKA (reference sequence). CDR3 length: 16 amino acids. The CDR3 region is CSARGLAGAWNNEQFF. The CDR3 DNA reads as TGCAGTGCTAGAGGTTTAGCGGGAGCTTGGAACAATGAGCAGTTCTTC.

The chain recombines TRBV20-1 with TRBJ2-2; 16 bases fit TRBD2. J was trimmed by 6 bases and V by 5 bases; bases with no gene match: 9. Looked up from germline, CDR1 is DFQATT and CDR2 is SNEGSKA (reference sequence). The CDR3 totals 17 residues. CDR3 loop: CSASGTSGRAVPGELFF. DNA for the CDR3: TGCAGTGCTTCAGGGACTAGCGGGAGGGCCGTCCCCGGGGAGCTGTTTTTT.

V gene TRBV19 combines with J gene TRBJ2-4; unclear D gene. Germline V CDR1 and CDR2: LNHDA, SQIVND (reference sequence). The CDR3 runs 17 residues. Between the trimmed V and J ends, which lost 0 bases and 0 bases, there was a span of 12 bases. The CDR3 here is CASSIDSVILAKNIQYF. The CDR3 DNA reads TGTGCCAGTAGTATAGACAGCGTGATCTTAGCCAAAAACATTCAGTACTTC.

The CDR3 DNA sequence: TGTGCCAGCAGCCTCGGCGGAGCGGTCGAAAAACTGTTTTTT. Amino acids: CASSLGGAVEKLFF. V is TRBV7-2 and J is TRBJ1-4, with D unclear. Per germline, CDR1 SGHTA and CDR2 FQGNSA. V lost 5 bases, J lost 8 bases, and 15 bases lay in between. This CDR3 spans 14 amino acids. Full variable domain (outside the CDR3, taken from reference TRBV7-2 and TRBJ1-4): GAGVSQSPSNKVTEKGKDVELRCDPISGHTALYWYRQSLGQGLEFLIYFQGNSAPDKSGLPSDRFSAERTGGSVSTLTIQRTQQEDSAVYLCASSLGGAVEKLFFGSGTQLSVL.

This clonotype was observed a few times. The V and J genes are TRBV6-5 and TRBJ2-2; D uncertain. V was cut by 2 bases and J by 2 bases, with 6 bases left in between. Germline V gives CDR1 MNHEY, CDR2 SVGAGI. The CDR3 is 14 residues long. The CDR3 DNA reads TGTGCCAGCAGTTACGAGCATAACACCGGGGAGCTGTTTTTT. Its protein product is CASSYEHNTGELFF.

There are many counts of this clonotype. V and J are TRBV11-2 and TRBJ2-5; the match to TRBD1 covers 10 bases. Germline CDR1 and CDR2: SGHAT and FQNNGV. V lost 5 bases and J lost 5; bases outside the gene matches: 5. The CDR3 is 14 residues long. This CDR3 reads CASSPTGGSETQYF. DNA of the CDR3: TGTGCCAGCAGCCCGACAGGGGGCTCGGAGACCCAGTACTTC.

V is TRBV7-9 and J is TRBJ2-7, with a tentative D call TRBD1 (5 bases). Trimming stripped 4 bases from V and 3 bases from J, with 16 bases between. The CDR3 is 15 amino acids. Germline V CDR1 and CDR2: SEHNR, FQNEAQ (reference sequence). CDR3 residues: CASSSESRAHYEQYF. The CDR3 DNA reads as TGTGCCAGCAGCTCCGAATCCAGGGCCCACTACGAGCAGTACTTC.

This clonotype was found many times. This chain joins TRBV28 and TRBJ2-7; unclear D gene. The CDR3 length is 12 residues. Trimming stripped 4 bases from V and 6 bases from J, with 10 bases between. CDR1 is MDHEN and CDR2 is SYDVKM in the germline V gene. CDR3 nucleotides: TGTGCCAGCAGTTCCCCCGCGGTCGAGCAGTACTTC. It encodes CASSSPAVEQYF.

This clonotype was observed a handful of times. The J gene is TRBJ1-2, the V gene TRBV25-1; D remains unclear. Germline V CDR1 and CDR2: MGHDK, SYGVNS. There are 11 residues in the CDR3. V was trimmed by 4 bases and J by 8 bases, leaving 8 bases between them. CDR3 loop: CASSAMGGYTF. In DNA form, the CDR3 reads TGTGCCAGCAGTGCCATGGGCGGCTACACCTTC.